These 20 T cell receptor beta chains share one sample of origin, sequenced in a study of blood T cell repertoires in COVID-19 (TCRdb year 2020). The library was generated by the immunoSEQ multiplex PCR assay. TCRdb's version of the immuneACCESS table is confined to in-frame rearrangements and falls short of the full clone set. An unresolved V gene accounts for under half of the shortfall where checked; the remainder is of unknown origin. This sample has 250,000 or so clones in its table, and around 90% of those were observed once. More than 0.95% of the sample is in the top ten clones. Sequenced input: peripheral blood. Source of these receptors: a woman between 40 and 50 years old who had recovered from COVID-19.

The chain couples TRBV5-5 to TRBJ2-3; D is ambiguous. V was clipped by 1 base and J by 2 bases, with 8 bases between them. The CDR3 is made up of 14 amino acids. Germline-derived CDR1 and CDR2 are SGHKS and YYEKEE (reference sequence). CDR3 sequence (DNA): TGTGCCAGCAGCTTGTCCCCCTTCACAGATACGCAGTATTTT. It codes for CASSLSPFTDTQYF.

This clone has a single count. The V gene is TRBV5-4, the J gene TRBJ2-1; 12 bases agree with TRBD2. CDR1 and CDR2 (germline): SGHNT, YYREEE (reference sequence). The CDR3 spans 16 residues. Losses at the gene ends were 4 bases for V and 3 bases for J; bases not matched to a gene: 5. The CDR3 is CASSPGGLAGYNEQFF. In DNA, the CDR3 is TGTGCCAGCAGCCCCGGGGGACTAGCGGGCTACAATGAGCAGTTCTTC.

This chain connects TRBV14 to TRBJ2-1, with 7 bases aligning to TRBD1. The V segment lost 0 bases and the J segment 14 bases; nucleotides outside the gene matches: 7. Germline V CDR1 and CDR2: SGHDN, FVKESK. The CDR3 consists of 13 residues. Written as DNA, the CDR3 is TGTGCCAGCAGCCAAGAAGACAGGGAAGTGGAGTTCTTC. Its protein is CASSQEDREVEFF.

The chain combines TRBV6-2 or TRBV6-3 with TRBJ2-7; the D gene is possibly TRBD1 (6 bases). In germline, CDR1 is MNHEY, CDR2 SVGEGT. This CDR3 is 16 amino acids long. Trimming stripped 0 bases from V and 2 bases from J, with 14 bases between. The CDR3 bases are TGTGCCAGCAGTTACTCGAGGGTTGGGACACCCTACGAGCAGTACTTC. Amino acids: CASSYSRVGTPYEQYF.

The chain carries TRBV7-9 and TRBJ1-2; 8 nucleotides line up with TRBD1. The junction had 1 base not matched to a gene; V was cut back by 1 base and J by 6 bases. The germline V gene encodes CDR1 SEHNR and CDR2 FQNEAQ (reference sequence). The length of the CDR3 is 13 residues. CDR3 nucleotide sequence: TGTGCCAGCAGCTTAGTACAGGGGGATGGCTACACCTTC. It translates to CASSLVQGDGYTF.

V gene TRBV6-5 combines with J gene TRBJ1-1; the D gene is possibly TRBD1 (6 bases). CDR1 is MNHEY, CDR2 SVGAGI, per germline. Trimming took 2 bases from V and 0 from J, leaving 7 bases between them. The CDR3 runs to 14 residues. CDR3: CASSYGGMNTEAFF. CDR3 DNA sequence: TGTGCCAGCAGTTACGGGGGCATGAACACTGAAGCTTTCTTT.

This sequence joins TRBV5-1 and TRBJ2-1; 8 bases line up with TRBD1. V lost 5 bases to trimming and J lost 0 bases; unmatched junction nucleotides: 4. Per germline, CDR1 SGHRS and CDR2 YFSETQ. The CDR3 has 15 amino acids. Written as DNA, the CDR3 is TGCGCCAGCAGACCGCAGGGGGCCTCCTACAATGAGCAGTTCTTC. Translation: CASRPQGASYNEQFF.

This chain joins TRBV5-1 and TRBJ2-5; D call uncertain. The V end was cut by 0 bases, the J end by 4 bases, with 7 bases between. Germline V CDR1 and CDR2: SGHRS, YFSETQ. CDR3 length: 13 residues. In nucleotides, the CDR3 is TGCGCCAGCAGCTTGGGGCGGTCAGAGACCCAGTACTTC. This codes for CASSLGRSETQYF.

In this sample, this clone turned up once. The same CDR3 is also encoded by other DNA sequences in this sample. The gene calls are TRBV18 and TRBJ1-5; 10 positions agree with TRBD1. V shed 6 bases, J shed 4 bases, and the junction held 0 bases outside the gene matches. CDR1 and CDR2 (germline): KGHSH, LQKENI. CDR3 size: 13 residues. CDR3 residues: CASSGQGNQPQHF. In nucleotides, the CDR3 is TGTGCCAGCTCGGGACAGGGGAATCAGCCCCAGCATTTT.

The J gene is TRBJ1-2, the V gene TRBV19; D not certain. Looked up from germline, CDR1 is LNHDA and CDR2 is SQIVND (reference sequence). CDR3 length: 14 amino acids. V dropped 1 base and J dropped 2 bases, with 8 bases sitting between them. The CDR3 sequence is CASSIGSENYGYTF. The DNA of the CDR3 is TGTGCCAGTAGTATAGGTTCAGAAAACTATGGCTACACCTTC.

The CDR3 DNA reads TGTGCCAGCAGCTCCCGGCGGGCCGTTGAAGCTTTCTTT. Protein product: CASSSRRAVEAFF. This sequence joins TRBV27 and TRBJ1-1, with D uncertain. V was cut by 6 bases and J by 7 bases, with 15 bases left in between. There are 13 residues in the CDR3. CDR1 MNHEY and CDR2 SMNVEV come from the germline V gene (reference sequence).

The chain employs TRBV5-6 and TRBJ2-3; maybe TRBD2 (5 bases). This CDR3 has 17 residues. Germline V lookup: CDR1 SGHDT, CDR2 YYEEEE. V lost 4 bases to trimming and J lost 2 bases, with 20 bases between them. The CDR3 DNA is TGTGCCAGCAGCCCCACCGGGGAGCGGTTCATCACAGATACGCAGTATTTT. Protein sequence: CASSPTGERFITDTQYF.

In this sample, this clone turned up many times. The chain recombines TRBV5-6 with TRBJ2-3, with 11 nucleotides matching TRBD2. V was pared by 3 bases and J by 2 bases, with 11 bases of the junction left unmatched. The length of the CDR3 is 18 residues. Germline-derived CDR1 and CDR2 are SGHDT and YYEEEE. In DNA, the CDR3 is TGTGCCAGCAGCTGGTCCCTAGCGGGAGGCCGGCCCACAGATACGCAGTATTTT. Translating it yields CASSWSLAGGRPTDTQYF.

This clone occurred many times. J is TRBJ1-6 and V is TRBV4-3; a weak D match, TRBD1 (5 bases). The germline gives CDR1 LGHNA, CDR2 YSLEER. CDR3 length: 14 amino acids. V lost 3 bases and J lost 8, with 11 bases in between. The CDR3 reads CASSQQGGYSPLHF. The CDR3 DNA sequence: TGCGCCAGCAGCCAGCAGGGAGGCTATTCACCCCTCCACTTT.

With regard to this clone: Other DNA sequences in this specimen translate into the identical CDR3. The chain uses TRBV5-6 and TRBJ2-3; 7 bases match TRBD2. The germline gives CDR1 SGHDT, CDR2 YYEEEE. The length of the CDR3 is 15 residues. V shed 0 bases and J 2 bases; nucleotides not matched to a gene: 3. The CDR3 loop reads CASSLAGGPTDTQYF. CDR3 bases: TGTGCCAGCAGCTTGGCGGGAGGTCCCACAGATACGCAGTATTTT.

CDR3: CASGRGGGDGYTF. In DNA, the CDR3 is TGTGCCAGCGGGCGAGGGGGGGGAGATGGCTACACCTTC. The chain carries TRBV21-1 and TRBJ1-2. TRBV21-1 is tagged as a pseudogene. The CDR3 sequence is 13 residues long.

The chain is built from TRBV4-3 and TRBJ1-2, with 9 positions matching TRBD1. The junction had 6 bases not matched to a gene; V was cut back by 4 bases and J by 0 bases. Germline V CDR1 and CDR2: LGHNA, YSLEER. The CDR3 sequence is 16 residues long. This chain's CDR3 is CASSRGTGTSNYGYTF. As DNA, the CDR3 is TGCGCCAGCAGCCGAGGGACAGGGACCTCTAACTATGGCTACACCTTC.

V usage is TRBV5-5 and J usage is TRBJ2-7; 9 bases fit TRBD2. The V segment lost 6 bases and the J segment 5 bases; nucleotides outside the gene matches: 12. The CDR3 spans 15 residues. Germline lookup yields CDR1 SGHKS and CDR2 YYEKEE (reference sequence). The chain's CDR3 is CASTPRAGGNDEQYF. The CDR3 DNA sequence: TGTGCCAGCACCCCCCGTGCGGGAGGGAACGACGAGCAGTACTTC.

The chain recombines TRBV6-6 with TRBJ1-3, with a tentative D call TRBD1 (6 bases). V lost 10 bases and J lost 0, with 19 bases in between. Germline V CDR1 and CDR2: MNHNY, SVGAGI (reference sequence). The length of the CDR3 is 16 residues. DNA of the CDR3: TGTGCCACCCATCGTGGCGGGGGCGGCTCTGGAAACACCATATATTTT. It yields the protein CATHRGGGGSGNTIYF.

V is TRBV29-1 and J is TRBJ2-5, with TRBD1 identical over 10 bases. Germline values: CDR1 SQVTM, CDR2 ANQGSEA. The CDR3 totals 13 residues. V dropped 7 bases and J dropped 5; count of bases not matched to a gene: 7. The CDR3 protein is CSAGGQGGETQYF. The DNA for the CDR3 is TGCAGCGCTGGAGGACAGGGGGGGGAGACCCAGTACTTC.